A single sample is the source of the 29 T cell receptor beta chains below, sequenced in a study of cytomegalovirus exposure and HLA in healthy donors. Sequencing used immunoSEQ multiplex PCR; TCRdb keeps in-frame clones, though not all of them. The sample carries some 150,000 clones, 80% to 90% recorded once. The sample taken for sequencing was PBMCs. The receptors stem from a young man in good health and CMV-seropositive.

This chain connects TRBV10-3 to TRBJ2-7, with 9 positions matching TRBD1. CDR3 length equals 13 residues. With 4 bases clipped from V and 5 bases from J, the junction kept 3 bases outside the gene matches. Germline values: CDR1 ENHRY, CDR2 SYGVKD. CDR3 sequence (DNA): TGTGCCATCAGTGCAGACAGGGGGAACGAGCAGTACTTC. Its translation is CAISADRGNEQYF.

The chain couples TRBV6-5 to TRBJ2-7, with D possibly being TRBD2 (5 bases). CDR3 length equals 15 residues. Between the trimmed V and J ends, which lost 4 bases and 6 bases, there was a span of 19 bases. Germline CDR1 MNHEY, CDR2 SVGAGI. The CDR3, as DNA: TGTGCCAGCAGTTCCGGCTTATCCCGGGGTGGCGAGCAGTACTTC. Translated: CASSSGLSRGGEQYF.

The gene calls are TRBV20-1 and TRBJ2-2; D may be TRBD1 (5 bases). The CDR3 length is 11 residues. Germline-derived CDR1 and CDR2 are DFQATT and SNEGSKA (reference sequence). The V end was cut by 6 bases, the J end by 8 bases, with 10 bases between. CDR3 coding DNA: TGCAGTGCCCTCTCAGGGGGGGAGCTGTTTTTT. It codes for CSALSGGELFF.

Here the CDR3 reads CASRDRGWETQYF. CDR3 sequence (DNA): TGTGCCAGCAGGGACAGGGGCTGGGAGACCCAGTACTTC. This chain uses TRBV2 with TRBJ2-5; 9 nucleotides agree with TRBD1. With V trimmed by 6 bases and J by 5 bases, 4 bases remained unmatched. The CDR3 extends over 13 amino acids. Germline CDR1 is SNHLY and CDR2 is FYNNEI.

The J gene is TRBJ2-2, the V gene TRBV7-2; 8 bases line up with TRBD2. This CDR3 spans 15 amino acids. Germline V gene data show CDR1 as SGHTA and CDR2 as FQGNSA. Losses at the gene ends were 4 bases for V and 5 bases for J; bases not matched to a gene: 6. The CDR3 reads CASSSGLGATGELFF. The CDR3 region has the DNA TGTGCCAGCAGCTCGGGACTAGGGGCGACCGGGGAGCTGTTTTTT. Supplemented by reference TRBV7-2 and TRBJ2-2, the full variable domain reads GAGVSQSPSNKVTEKGKDVELRCDPISGHTALYWYRQSLGQGLEFLIYFQGNSAPDKSGLPSDRFSAERTGGSVSTLTIQRTQQEDSAVYLCASSSGLGATGELFFGEGSRLTVL.

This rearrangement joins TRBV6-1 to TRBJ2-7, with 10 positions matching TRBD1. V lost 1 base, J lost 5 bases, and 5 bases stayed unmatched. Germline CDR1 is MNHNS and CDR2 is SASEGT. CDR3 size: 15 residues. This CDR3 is CASSEGTGGPHEQYF. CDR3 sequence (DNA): TGTGCCAGCAGTGAAGGGACAGGGGGTCCCCACGAGCAGTACTTC.

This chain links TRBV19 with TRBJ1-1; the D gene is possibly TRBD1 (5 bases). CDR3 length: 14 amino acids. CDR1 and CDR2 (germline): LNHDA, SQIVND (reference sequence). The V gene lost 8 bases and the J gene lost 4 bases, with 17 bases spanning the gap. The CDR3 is CASRSARGGTEAFF. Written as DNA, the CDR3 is TGTGCCAGTCGGAGTGCAAGGGGCGGCACTGAAGCTTTCTTT.

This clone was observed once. This CDR3 is CASSLAGQVQETQYF. The CDR3, as DNA: TGTGCCAGCAGCTTAGCGGGCCAGGTACAAGAGACCCAGTACTTC. This chain links TRBV7-2 with TRBJ2-5; no reliable D call. Germline CDR1 is SGHTA and CDR2 is FQGNSA. The CDR3 totals 15 residues. Trimming removed 0 bases from V and 2 bases from J, with 10 bases in between.

The CDR3 here is CASSLGPQGTQYF. DNA for the CDR3: TGTGCCAGCAGCTTAGGTCCTCAGGGAACCCAGTACTTC. This rearrangement joins TRBV11-2 to TRBJ2-5, with a possible D match to TRBD1 (5 bases). Germline-derived CDR1 and CDR2 are SGHAT and FQNNGV. Between the trimmed V and J ends, which lost 1 base and 8 bases, there was a span of 11 bases. The CDR3 contains 13 residues. Looking up the rest from reference TRBV11-2 and TRBJ2-5 gives the full variable domain: EAGVAQSPRYKIIEKRQSVAFWCNPISGHATLYWYQQILGQGPKLLIQFQNNGVVDDSQLPKDRFSAERLKGVDSTLKIQPAKLEDSAVYLCASSLGPQGTQYFGPGTRLLVL.

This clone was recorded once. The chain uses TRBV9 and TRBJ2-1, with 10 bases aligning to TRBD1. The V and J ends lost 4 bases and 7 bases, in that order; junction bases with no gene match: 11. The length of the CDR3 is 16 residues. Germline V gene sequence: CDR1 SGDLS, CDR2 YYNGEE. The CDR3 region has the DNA TGTGCCAGCAGCCTAAAGGGACAGGGGCGACAGAATGAGCAGTTCTTC. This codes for CASSLKGQGRQNEQFF.

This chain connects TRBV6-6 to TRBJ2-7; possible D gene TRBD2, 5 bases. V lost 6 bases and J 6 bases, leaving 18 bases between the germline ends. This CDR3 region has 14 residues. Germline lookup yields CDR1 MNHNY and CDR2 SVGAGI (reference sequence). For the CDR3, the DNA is TGTGCCAGCAGACCATCCGGGAAAATCGCCGAGCAGTACTTC. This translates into CASRPSGKIAEQYF.

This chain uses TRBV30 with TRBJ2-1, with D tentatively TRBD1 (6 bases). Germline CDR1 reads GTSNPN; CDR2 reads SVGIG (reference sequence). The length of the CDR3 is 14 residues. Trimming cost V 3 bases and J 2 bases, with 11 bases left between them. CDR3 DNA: TGTGCCTGGAGCGAGGGGGTTCCCTACAATGAGCAGTTCTTC. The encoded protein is CAWSEGVPYNEQFF.

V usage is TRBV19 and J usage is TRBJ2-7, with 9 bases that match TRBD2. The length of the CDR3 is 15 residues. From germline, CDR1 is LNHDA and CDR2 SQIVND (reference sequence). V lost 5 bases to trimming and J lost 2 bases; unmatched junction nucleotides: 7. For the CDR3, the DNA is TGTGCCAGTAGTGGGAGTAGCGGGGGAGCCTACGAGCAGTACTTC. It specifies CASSGSSGGAYEQYF. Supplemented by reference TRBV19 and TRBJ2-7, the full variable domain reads DGGITQSPKYLFRKEGQNVTLSCEQNLNHDAMYWYRQDPGQGLRLIYYSQIVNDFQKGDIAEGYSVSREKKESFPLTVTSAQKNPTAFYLCASSGSSGGAYEQYFGPGTRLTVT.

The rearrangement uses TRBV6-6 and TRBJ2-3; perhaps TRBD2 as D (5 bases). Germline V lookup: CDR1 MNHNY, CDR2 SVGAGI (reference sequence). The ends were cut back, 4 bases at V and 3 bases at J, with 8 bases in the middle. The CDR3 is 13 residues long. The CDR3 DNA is TGTGCCAGCAGTTCGACGGGGACAGATACGCAGTATTTT. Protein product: CASSSTGTDTQYF.

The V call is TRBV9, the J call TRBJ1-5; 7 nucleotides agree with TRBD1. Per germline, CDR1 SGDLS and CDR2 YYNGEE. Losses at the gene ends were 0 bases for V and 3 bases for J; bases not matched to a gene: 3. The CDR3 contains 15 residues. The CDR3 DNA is TGTGCCAGCAGCGTAGGGGACAGCTCCAATCAGCCCCAGCATTTT. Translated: CASSVGDSSNQPQHF. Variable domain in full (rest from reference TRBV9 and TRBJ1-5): DSGVTQTPKHLITATGQRVTLRCSPRSGDLSVYWYQQSLDQGLQFLIQYYNGEERAKGNILERFSAQQFPDLHSELNLSSLELGDSALYFCASSVGDSSNQPQHFGDGTRLSIL.

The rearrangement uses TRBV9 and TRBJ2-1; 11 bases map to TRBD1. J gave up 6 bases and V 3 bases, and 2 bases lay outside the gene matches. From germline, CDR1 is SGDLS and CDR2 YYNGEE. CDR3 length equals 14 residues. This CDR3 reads CASSAGTGGNEQFF. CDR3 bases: TGTGCCAGCAGCGCTGGGACAGGGGGCAATGAGCAGTTCTTC.

CDR3 coding DNA: TGCGCCAGCAGCCAAGATCGGGGCAGGGGGTCGAACACCGGGGAGCTGTTTTTT. This translates into CASSQDRGRGSNTGELFF. The chain has TRBV4-1 and TRBJ2-2; 7 bases align to TRBD1. Trimming removed 0 bases from V and 0 bases from J; junction bases left unmatched: 7. Germline V gene lookup returns CDR1 MGHRA and CDR2 YSYEKL. There are 18 residues in the CDR3.

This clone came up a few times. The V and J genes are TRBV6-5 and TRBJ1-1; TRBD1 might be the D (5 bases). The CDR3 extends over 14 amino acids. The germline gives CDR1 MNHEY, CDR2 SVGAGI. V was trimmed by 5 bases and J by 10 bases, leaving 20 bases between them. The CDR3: CASSHGLTGGVAFF. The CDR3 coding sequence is TGTGCCAGCAGTCACGGGTTAACCGGAGGGGTAGCTTTCTTT.

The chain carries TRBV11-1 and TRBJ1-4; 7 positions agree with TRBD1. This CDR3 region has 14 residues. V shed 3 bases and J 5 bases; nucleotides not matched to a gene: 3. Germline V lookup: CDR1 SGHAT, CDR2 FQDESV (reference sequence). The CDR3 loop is CASSLDRRNEKLFF. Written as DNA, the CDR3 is TGTGCCAGCAGCTTGGACAGGAGAAATGAAAAACTGTTTTTT. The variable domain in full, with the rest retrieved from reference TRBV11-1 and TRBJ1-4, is EAEVAQSPRYKITEKSQAVAFWCDPISGHATLYWYRQILGQGPELLVQFQDESVVDDSQLPKDRFSAERLKGVDSTLKIQPAELGDSAMYLCASSLDRRNEKLFFGSGTQLSVL.

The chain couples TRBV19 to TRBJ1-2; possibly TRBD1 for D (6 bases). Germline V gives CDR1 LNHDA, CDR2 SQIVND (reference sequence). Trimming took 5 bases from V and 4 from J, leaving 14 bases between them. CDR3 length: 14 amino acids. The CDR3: CASSPPTGTYGYTF. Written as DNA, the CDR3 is TGTGCCAGTAGTCCACCGACAGGTACCTATGGCTACACCTTC.

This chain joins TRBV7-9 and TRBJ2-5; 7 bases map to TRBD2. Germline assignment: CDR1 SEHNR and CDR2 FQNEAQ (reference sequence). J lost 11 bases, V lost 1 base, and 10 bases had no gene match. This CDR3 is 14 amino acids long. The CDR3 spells CASSLEVGGGGQYF. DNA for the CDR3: TGTGCCAGCAGCTTAGAAGTAGGCGGGGGAGGTCAGTACTTC.

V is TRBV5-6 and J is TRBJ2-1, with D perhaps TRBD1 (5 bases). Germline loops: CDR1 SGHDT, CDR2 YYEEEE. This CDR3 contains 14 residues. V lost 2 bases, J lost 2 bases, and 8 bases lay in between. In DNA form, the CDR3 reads TGTGCCAGCAGCTTTGGACAAACCTACAATGAGCAGTTCTTC. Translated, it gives CASSFGQTYNEQFF.

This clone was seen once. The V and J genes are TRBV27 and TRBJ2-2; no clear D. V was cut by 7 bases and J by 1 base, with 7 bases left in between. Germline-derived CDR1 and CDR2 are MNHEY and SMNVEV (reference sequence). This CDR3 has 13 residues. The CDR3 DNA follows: TGTGCCAGCACCCACAAGAACACCGGGGAGCTGTTTTTT. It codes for CASTHKNTGELFF.

The CDR3 is CASSLDRGANEKLFF. As DNA, the CDR3 is TGTGCCAGCAGTTTGGACAGGGGGGCTAATGAAAAACTGTTTTTT. This chain connects TRBV6-5 to TRBJ1-4; TRBD1 agrees at 10 bases. J lost 3 bases, V lost 4 bases, and 2 bases had no gene match. Germline-derived CDR1 and CDR2 are MNHEY and SVGAGI. The length of the CDR3 is 15 residues.

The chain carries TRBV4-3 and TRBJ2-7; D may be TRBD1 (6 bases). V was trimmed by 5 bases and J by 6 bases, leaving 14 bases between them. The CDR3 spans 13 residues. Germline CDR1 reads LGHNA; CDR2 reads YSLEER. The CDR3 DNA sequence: TGCGCCAGCAGCACCGCCCAGGGGCGCGAGCAGTACTTC. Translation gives CASSTAQGREQYF.

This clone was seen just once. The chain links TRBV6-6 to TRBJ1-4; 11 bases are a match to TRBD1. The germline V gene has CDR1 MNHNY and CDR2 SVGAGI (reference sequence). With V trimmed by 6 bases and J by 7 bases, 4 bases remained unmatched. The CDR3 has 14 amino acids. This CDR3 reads CASRPGQGVEKLFF. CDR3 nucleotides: TGTGCCAGCAGACCGGGACAGGGGGTTGAAAAACTGTTTTTT.

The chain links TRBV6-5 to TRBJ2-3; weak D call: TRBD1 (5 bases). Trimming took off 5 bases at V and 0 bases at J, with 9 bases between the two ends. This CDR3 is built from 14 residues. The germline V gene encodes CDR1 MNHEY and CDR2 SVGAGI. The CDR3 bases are TGTGCCAGCAGTCGGACAACTAGCACAGATACGCAGTATTTT. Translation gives CASSRTTSTDTQYF.

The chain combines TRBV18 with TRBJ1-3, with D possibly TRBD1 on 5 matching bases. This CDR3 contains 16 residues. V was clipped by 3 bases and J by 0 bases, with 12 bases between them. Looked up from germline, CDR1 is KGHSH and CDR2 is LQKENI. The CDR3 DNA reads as TGTGCCAGCTCACCGTCGGGACTGCTCTCTGGAAACACCATATATTTT. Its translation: CASSPSGLLSGNTIYF.

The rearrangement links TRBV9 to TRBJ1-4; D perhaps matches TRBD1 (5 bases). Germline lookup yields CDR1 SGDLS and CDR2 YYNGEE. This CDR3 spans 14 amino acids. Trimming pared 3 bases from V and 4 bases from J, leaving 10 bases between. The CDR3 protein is CASSGPGFNEKLFF. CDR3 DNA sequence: TGTGCCAGCAGCGGTCCAGGGTTTAATGAAAAACTGTTTTTT.